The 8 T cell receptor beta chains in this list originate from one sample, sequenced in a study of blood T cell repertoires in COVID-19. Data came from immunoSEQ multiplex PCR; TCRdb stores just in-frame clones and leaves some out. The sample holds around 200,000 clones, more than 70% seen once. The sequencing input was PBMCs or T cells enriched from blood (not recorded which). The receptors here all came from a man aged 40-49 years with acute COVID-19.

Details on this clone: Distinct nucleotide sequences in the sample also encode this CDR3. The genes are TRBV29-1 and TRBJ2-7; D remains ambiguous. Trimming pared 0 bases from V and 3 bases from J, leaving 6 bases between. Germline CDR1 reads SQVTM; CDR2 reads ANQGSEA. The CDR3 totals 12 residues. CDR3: CSVEDRYYEQYF. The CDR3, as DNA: TGCAGCGTTGAAGACAGATACTACGAGCAGTACTTC.

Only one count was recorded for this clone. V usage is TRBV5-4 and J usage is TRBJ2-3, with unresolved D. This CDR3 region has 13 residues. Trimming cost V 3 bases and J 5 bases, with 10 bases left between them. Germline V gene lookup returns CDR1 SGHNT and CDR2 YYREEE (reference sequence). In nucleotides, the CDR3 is TGTGCCAGCAGCTCGATATTGCGAGATACGCAGTATTTT. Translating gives CASSSILRDTQYF.

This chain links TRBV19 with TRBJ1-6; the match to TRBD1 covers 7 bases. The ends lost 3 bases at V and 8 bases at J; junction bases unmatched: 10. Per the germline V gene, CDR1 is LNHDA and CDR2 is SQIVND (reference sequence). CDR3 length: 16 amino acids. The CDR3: CASSILGGEIDSPLHF. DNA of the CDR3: TGTGCCAGTAGTATTCTAGGGGGCGAGATTGATTCACCCCTCCACTTT.

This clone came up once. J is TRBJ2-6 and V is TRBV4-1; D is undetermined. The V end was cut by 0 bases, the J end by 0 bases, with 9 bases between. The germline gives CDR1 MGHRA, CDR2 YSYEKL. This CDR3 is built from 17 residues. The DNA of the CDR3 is TGCGCCAGCAGCCAAGAACAGTACACCTCTGGGGCCAACGTCCTGACTTTC. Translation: CASSQEQYTSGANVLTF.

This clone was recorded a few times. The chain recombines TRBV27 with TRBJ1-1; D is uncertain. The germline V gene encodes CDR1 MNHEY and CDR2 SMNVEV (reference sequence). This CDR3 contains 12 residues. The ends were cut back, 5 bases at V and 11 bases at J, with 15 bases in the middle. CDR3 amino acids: CASSTTTAGAFF. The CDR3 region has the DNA TGTGCCAGCAGTACGACCACGGCGGGGGCTTTCTTT.

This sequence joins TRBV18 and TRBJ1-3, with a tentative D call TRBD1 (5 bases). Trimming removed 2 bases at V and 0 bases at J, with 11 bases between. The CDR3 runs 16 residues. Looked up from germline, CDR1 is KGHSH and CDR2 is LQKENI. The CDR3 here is CASSPGGTTSGNTIYF. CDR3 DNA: TGTGCCAGCTCACCAGGGGGGACCACCTCTGGAAACACCATATATTTT.

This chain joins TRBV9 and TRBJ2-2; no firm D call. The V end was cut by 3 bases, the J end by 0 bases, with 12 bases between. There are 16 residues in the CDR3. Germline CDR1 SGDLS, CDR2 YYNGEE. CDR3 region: CASSAQVFTNTGELFF. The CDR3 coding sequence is TGTGCCAGCAGCGCGCAGGTGTTTACGAACACCGGGGAGCTGTTTTTT.

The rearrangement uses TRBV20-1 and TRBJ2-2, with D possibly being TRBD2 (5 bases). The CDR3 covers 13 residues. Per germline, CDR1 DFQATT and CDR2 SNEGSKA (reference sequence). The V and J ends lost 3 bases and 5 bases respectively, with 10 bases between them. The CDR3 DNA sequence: TGCAGTGCTAGTTCGTGGGAGACCGGGGAGCTGTTTTTT. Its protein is CSASSWETGELFF.